Presented here are 32 T cell receptor beta chains from one specimen sequenced in a study of response to subunit inactivated influenza vaccine. From the RT-PCR reads, TCRdb called clonotypes with MiXCR, one entry per CDR3 protein. Among hundreds of thousands of distinct CDR3 sequences listed, around 13% were seen once. This specimen consisted of PBMCs from blood, obtained 40 to 50 days after vaccination. The receptors originated from a man aged 45 to 65 who received an inactivated influenza vaccine.

This clonotype was seen many times. This chain uses TRBV29-1 with TRBJ1-1; perhaps TRBD1 as D (5 bases). The CDR3 is 13 residues long. The V gene's germline CDR1 is SQVTM and CDR2 ANQGSEA. Deletions cut 6 bases from V and 4 bases from J, with 15 bases between. CDR3 loop: CSVENQGSTEAFF. In nucleotides, the CDR3 is TGCAGCGTAGAGAACCAGGGATCCACTGAAGCTTTCTTT.

This clonotype was seen more than once but under ten times. V and J are TRBV15 and TRBJ2-5, with 9 bases matching TRBD1. Germline values: CDR1 LNHNV, CDR2 YYDKDF (reference sequence). V shed 5 bases and J 5 bases; nucleotides not matched to a gene: 6. CDR3 length equals 14 residues. The CDR3 region is CATSWGTGSETQYF. In DNA form, the CDR3 reads TGTGCCACCAGCTGGGGGACAGGGTCCGAGACCCAGTACTTC.

This clonotype was seen a few times. The gene calls are TRBV5-6 and TRBJ2-1, with D perhaps TRBD2 (6 bases). Trimming shortened V by 2 bases and J by 0 bases, and 12 bases separated the two germline ends. CDR3 length equals 16 residues. Germline V gene data show CDR1 as SGHDT and CDR2 as YYEEEE. CDR3 nucleotide sequence: TGTGCCAGCAGCTTTCGCCGGGGGAGCTCCTACAATGAGCAGTTCTTC. This gives the protein CASSFRRGSSYNEQFF.

This chain links TRBV20-1 with TRBJ2-5; 9 bases are shared with TRBD1. The CDR3 consists of 13 residues. Germline V gene data show CDR1 as DFQATT and CDR2 as SNEGSKA (reference sequence). V trimming: 5 bases; J trimming: 3 bases; junction bases outside the gene matches: 4. This chain's CDR3 is CSAFRQGEETQYF. CDR3 bases: TGCAGTGCTTTTAGACAGGGGGAAGAGACCCAGTACTTC.

The sample holds a few counts of this clonotype. This rearrangement joins TRBV11-2 to TRBJ2-5; 11 bases are a match to TRBD1. CDR1 and CDR2 from the germline V gene are SGHAT and FQNNGV. V lost 7 bases and J lost 4; bases outside the gene matches: 8. CDR3 length equals 15 residues. CDR3 loop: CASTGTGGNSETQYF. The CDR3, as DNA: TGTGCCAGCACCGGGACAGGGGGAAACTCAGAGACCCAGTACTTC.

Turning to this clonotype: A much larger clone lies one base from this, so it may be a read error. This chain connects TRBV20-1 to TRBJ2-1; 7 bases agree with TRBD1. The CDR3 contains 13 residues. The germline V gene has CDR1 DFQATT and CDR2 SNEGSKA (reference sequence). Trimming removed 6 bases from V and 9 bases from J; junction bases left unmatched: 11. The CDR3 spells CSADYRGSSEQFF. The CDR3 DNA reads TGCAGTGCGGATTACAGGGGCAGTAGTGAGCAGTTCTTC.

This clonotype was detected ten times or more. The chain links TRBV29-1 to TRBJ2-1; D ambiguous. CDR1 SQVTM and CDR2 ANQGSEA come from the germline V gene. Trimming removed 1 base at V and 12 bases at J, with 16 bases between. CDR3 size: 13 residues. CDR3 DNA: TGCAGCGTTGAAGCTGGGTTGCTATTTGGGCAGTTCTTC. Translated: CSVEAGLLFGQFF.

This clonotype was seen a few times. The chain carries TRBV9 and TRBJ2-3; TRBD2 agrees at 7 bases. Germline V lookup: CDR1 SGDLS, CDR2 YYNGEE. The CDR3 consists of 16 residues. V trimming: 3 bases; J trimming: 2 bases; junction bases outside the gene matches: 9. CDR3 sequence reads: CASSARGRDYTDTQYF. The CDR3 nucleotides are TGTGCCAGCAGCGCTAGAGGCCGGGACTACACAGATACGCAGTATTTT.

V usage is TRBV9 and J usage is TRBJ2-4; TRBD1 agrees at 7 bases. From germline, CDR1 is SGDLS and CDR2 YYNGEE. Trimming removed 6 bases from V and 1 base from J; junction bases left unmatched: 13. The CDR3 loop spans 17 amino acids. CDR3 amino acids: CASIERDRVCAKNIQYF. For the CDR3, the DNA is TGTGCCAGCATTGAAAGAGACAGGGTTTGTGCCAAAAACATTCAGTACTTC.

This clonotype has only a few counts. The chain uses TRBV12-3 or TRBV12-4 and TRBJ2-1, with TRBD2 matching over 9 bases. The CDR3 contains 16 residues. The V segment lost 7 bases and the J segment 4 bases; nucleotides outside the gene matches: 11. The CDR3 reads CASTSIAGGIYNEQFF. The CDR3 DNA reads TGTGCCAGCACCTCCATCGCGGGGGGGATATACAATGAGCAGTTCTTC.

This clonotype was found many times. The V and J genes are TRBV20-1 and TRBJ2-3; TRBD1 agrees at 12 bases. Unmatched junction bases numbered 5, after V lost 4 bases and J lost 3 bases. Germline-derived CDR1 and CDR2 are DFQATT and SNEGSKA (reference sequence). The CDR3 extends over 15 amino acids. The CDR3 loop reads CSATGQGAGTDTQYF. The CDR3 DNA sequence: TGCAGTGCTACGGGACAGGGGGCTGGAACAGATACGCAGTATTTT.

This clonotype occurred many times. V usage is TRBV9 and J usage is TRBJ2-2, with unresolved D. Germline loops: CDR1 SGDLS, CDR2 YYNGEE. This CDR3 contains 14 residues. Between the trimmed V and J ends, which lost 0 bases and 1 base, there was a span of 4 bases. For the CDR3, the DNA is TGTGCCAGCAGCGTAGGTGGGAACACCGGGGAGCTGTTTTTT. It encodes CASSVGGNTGELFF.

This clonotype turned up a few times. The chain joins TRBV5-1 to TRBJ2-7; 7 bases are a match to TRBD1. Per the germline V gene, CDR1 is SGHRS and CDR2 is YFSETQ. Trimming removed 7 bases from V and 3 bases from J; junction bases left unmatched: 10. This CDR3 is 14 amino acids long. The CDR3 DNA reads as TGCGCCAGCGGCCCGGGACAGCAGAACTACGAGCAGTACTTC. Translation gives CASGPGQQNYEQYF.

In this sample, this clonotype turned up a few times. J is TRBJ2-1 and V is TRBV20-1; 8 bases map to TRBD1. V was pared by 3 bases and J by 7 bases, with 5 bases of the junction left unmatched. The germline V gene encodes CDR1 DFQATT and CDR2 SNEGSKA (reference sequence). This CDR3 contains 13 residues. CDR3: CSASPGQANEQFF. The CDR3 coding sequence is TGCAGTGCTAGTCCGGGACAGGCAAATGAGCAGTTCTTC.

The chain joins TRBV5-1 to TRBJ1-1, with D maybe TRBD1 (5 bases). This CDR3 spans 16 amino acids. The V and J ends lost 4 bases and 1 base respectively, with 17 bases between them. Germline lookup yields CDR1 SGHRS and CDR2 YFSETQ. The CDR3 DNA is TGCGCCAGCAGCAGGGGTGTTAAAAGGACGAACACTGAAGCTTTCTTT. Translating it yields CASSRGVKRTNTEAFF.

The CDR3 DNA follows: TGTGCCAGCAGTTACTCAGGGTTGGCTTTCTTT. Amino acids: CASSYSGLAFF. This sequence joins TRBV6-5 and TRBJ1-1, with D unresolved. The CDR3 sequence is 11 residues long. Germline lookup yields CDR1 MNHEY and CDR2 SVGAGI. Between the trimmed V and J ends, which lost 0 bases and 11 bases, there was a span of 7 bases.

Only a few counts were recorded for this clonotype. The chain combines TRBV20-1 with TRBJ2-5, with D uncertain. V was pared by 3 bases and J by 4 bases, with 18 bases between. The CDR3 covers 15 residues. The V gene's germline CDR1 is DFQATT and CDR2 SNEGSKA (reference sequence). Written as DNA, the CDR3 is TGCAGTGCTAGTGGCCGACCGAAGGGTCCAGAGACCCAGTACTTC. It specifies CSASGRPKGPETQYF.

Remarks on this clonotype: Being one base from a much bigger clone, this may be a read error. This chain connects TRBV12-3 or TRBV12-4 to TRBJ2-3, with D maybe TRBD2 (6 bases). V was cut by 4 bases and J by 4 bases, with 12 bases left in between. The CDR3 is made up of 14 amino acids. CDR3 sequence: CASSSVSGADTQYF. CDR3 coding DNA: TGTGCCAGCAGTTCGGTATCGGGGGCAGATACGCAGTATTTT.

The chain carries TRBV4-2 and TRBJ2-2, with 7 nucleotides matching TRBD2. Per the germline V gene, CDR1 is LGHNA and CDR2 is YNFKEQ. Trimming cost V 0 bases and J 9 bases; bases outside gene matches: 10. This CDR3 contains 16 residues. For the CDR3, the DNA is TGTGCCAGCAGCCAAGATGGGGGGGGTTTCGGCCGGGAGCTGTTTTTT. It translates to CASSQDGGGFGRELFF.

The genes are TRBV20-1 and TRBJ1-3, with 7 positions matching TRBD1. V gave up 5 bases and J gave up 0 bases; unmatched junction bases: 4. Germline CDR1 is DFQATT and CDR2 is SNEGSKA (reference sequence). The CDR3 is 14 residues long. The DNA of the CDR3 is TGCAGTGCTCGACAGGGACACTCTGGAAACACCATATATTTT. This translates into CSARQGHSGNTIYF.

CDR3: CASSLDRRMNTEAFF. The CDR3 bases are TGTGCCAGCAGTTTGGACAGAAGGATGAACACTGAAGCTTTCTTT. V gene TRBV12-3 or TRBV12-4 combines with J gene TRBJ1-1; D possibly corresponds to TRBD1 (6 bases). V shed 3 bases and J shed 0 bases, with 11 bases lying between them. The CDR3 contains 15 residues.

This clonotype was observed a handful of times. The V and J genes are TRBV12-3 or TRBV12-4 and TRBJ2-2, with 9 bases identical to TRBD2. The CDR3 sequence is 16 residues long. The V and J ends lost 6 bases and 5 bases, in that order; junction bases with no gene match: 10. For the CDR3, the DNA is TGTGCCAGCAGGGTCTGGCGGGGGGGCCTAACCGGGGAGCTGTTTTTT. This encodes CASRVWRGGLTGELFF.

The genes are TRBV20-1 and TRBJ2-5, with D uncertain. The CDR3 contains 14 residues. Germline-derived CDR1 and CDR2 are DFQATT and SNEGSKA (reference sequence). V was cut by 2 bases and J by 4 bases, with 14 bases left in between. CDR3 protein: CSARHLVRGETQYF. The DNA of the CDR3 is TGCAGTGCTAGACACCTCGTCCGAGGAGAGACCCAGTACTTC.

This clonotype showed up just a few times. The rearrangement joins TRBV20-1 to TRBJ2-4, with 8 bases identical to TRBD2. The germline V gene encodes CDR1 DFQATT and CDR2 SNEGSKA (reference sequence). The trim removed 4 bases at V and 5 bases at J, leaving 4 bases unmatched. This CDR3 has 13 residues. CDR3 residues: CSAIAGLENIQYF. The CDR3 DNA reads TGCAGTGCTATAGCGGGGCTGGAAAACATTCAGTACTTC.

This clonotype was recorded many times. V is TRBV12-3 or TRBV12-4 and J is TRBJ1-1; D may be TRBD1 (6 bases). The CDR3 extends over 13 amino acids. The V gene lost 5 bases and the J gene lost 2 bases, with 9 bases spanning the gap. In DNA form, the CDR3 reads TGTGCCAGCAGTCCGGACAGCAACACTGAAGCTTTCTTT. Translation: CASSPDSNTEAFF.

V and J are TRBV20-1 and TRBJ1-1; maybe TRBD1 (5 bases). This CDR3 is 14 amino acids long. Germline V gene lookup returns CDR1 DFQATT and CDR2 SNEGSKA (reference sequence). The V end was cut by 0 bases, the J end by 6 bases, with 14 bases between. The CDR3 coding sequence is TGCAGTGCTAGAGACCCCGGGGGGGTCTCTGAAGCTTTCTTT. It translates to CSARDPGGVSEAFF.

The chain uses TRBV7-8 and TRBJ1-1; D gene uncertain. CDR3 length equals 15 residues. Germline V lookup: CDR1 SGHVS, CDR2 FQNEAQ. V gave up 3 bases and J gave up 8 bases, with 19 bases separating them. The CDR3 DNA reads TGTGCCAGCAGCTTGCCAACCTGGGAGGACGGGGAAGCTTTCTTT. It yields the protein CASSLPTWEDGEAFF.

The rearrangement uses TRBV7-2 and TRBJ2-2, with D possibly matching TRBD1 (6 bases). V gave up 3 bases and J gave up 6 bases, with 8 bases separating them. Germline values: CDR1 SGHTA, CDR2 FQGNSA. This CDR3 has 13 amino acids. The CDR3 sequence: CASSFAGAGELFF. The CDR3 DNA sequence: TGTGCCAGCAGCTTCGCAGGGGCCGGGGAGCTGTTTTTT.

This clonotype occurred a few times. The rearrangement uses TRBV5-1 and TRBJ1-5; 8 bases align to TRBD1. This CDR3 is built from 15 residues. Looked up from germline, CDR1 is SGHRS and CDR2 is YFSETQ. V trimming: 2 bases; J trimming: 3 bases; junction bases outside the gene matches: 4. The CDR3 reads CASSLTGGINQPQHF. CDR3 nucleotide sequence: TGCGCCAGCAGCTTAACAGGGGGGATCAATCAGCCCCAGCATTTT.

The DNA for the CDR3 is TGTGCCAGCAGCTTAGATCTGCGGGCTCTCGAGCAGTACTTC. Its protein is CASSLDLRALEQYF. The rearrangement links TRBV11-2 to TRBJ2-7, with a weak D call TRBD2 (5 bases). Germline V gene lookup returns CDR1 SGHAT and CDR2 FQNNGV. Between the trimmed V and J ends, which lost 0 bases and 6 bases, there was a span of 12 bases. This CDR3 comprises 14 residues.

This clonotype occurred a few times. The genes are TRBV24-1 and TRBJ2-7; 8 positions agree with TRBD2. CDR1 and CDR2 from the germline V gene are KGHDR and SFDVKD. With 7 bases clipped from V and 6 bases from J, the junction kept 13 bases outside the gene matches. The CDR3 spans 15 residues. The CDR3 DNA reads TGTGCCACCAGCGACCCGACTAGCGCAGTCTTCGAGCAGTACTTC. It codes for CATSDPTSAVFEQYF.

This clonotype was counted only a few times. The chain has TRBV20-1 and TRBJ2-1, with 12 positions matching TRBD2. This CDR3 is 16 amino acids long. After removal of 5 bases from V and 7 bases from J, the junction contained 12 bases not matched to a gene. Germline CDR1 DFQATT, CDR2 SNEGSKA (reference sequence). CDR3 coding DNA: TGCAGTGCTCTTGCTAGCGGGAGGGCCCTGCGTAATGAGCAGTTCTTC. Its protein is CSALASGRALRNEQFF.